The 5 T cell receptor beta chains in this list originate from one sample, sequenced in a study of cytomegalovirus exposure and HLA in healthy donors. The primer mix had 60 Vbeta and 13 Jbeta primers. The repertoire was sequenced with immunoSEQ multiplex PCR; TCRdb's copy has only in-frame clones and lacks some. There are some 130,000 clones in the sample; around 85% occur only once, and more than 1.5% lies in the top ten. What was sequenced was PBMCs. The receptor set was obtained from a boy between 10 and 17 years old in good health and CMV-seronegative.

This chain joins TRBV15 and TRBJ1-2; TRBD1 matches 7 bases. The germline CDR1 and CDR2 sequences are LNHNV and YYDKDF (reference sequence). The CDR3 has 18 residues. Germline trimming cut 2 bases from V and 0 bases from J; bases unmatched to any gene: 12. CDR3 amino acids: CATSRPTGTGWANYGYTF. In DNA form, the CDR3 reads TGTGCCACCAGCAGACCGACAGGGACTGGGTGGGCTAACTATGGCTACACCTTC.

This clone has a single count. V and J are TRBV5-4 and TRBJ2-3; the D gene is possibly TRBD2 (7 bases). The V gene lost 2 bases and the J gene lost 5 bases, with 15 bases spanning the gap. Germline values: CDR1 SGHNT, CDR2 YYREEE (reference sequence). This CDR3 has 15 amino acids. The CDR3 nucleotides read TGTGCCAGCAGCTTTCCTAGCGGAGGGGGAGATACGCAGTATTTT. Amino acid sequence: CASSFPSGGGDTQYF.

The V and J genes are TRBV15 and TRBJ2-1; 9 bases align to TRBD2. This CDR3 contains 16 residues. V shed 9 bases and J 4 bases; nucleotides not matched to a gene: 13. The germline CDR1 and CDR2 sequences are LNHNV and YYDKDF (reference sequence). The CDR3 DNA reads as TGTGCCACTGAACTAAGGGCTAGCGGGGCATACAATGAGCAGTTCTTC. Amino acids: CATELRASGAYNEQFF.

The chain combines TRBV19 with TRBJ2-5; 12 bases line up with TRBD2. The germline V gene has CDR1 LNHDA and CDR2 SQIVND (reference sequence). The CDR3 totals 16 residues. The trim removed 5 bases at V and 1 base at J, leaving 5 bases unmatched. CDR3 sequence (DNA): TGTGCCAGTAGTCGCCAGACTAGCGGGGGCCAAGAGACCCAGTACTTC. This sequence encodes CASSRQTSGGQETQYF.

CDR3 sequence: CASSLVGDRPVNTEAFF. As DNA, the CDR3 is TGTGCCAGCAGCTTAGTCGGGGATAGACCGGTGAACACTGAAGCTTTCTTT. The V gene is TRBV7-9, the J gene TRBJ1-1; D is undetermined. Germline lookup yields CDR1 SEHNR and CDR2 FQNEAQ (reference sequence). The V gene lost 1 base and the J gene lost 0 bases, with 15 bases spanning the gap. The CDR3 is made up of 17 amino acids.